This T cell receptor beta chain is drawn from a study of cytomegalovirus exposure and HLA in healthy donors. General study points: Among TCR sequences, most were rare, though some public TCRs appeared in many donors. Some TCR beta chains (roughly 150 of them) were listed as cytomegalovirus-associated. TCR clusters originating in the first cohort tended to co-occur in the 120 validation repertoires, according to a later analysis.

Separate from the roughly 730-subject first cohort, the roughly 120-subject validation cohort was the one that the donors belonged to. In the case of this clone: No antigen is known for it.

The repertoire was sequenced with immunoSEQ multiplex PCR; TCRdb's copy has only in-frame clones and lacks some. The sample lists 300,000 to 400,000 clones, more than 80% occurring once. The material sequenced was PBMCs. The receptor was derived from a woman between 18 and 29 years old in good health and CMV-seronegative.

DNA for the CDR3: TGTGCCAGCAGTTTAGAAGGGGCAGCCACCTACGAGCAGTACTTC. Its protein is CASSLEGAATYEQYF. V gene TRBV28 combines with J gene TRBJ2-7, with D possibly matching TRBD1 (5 bases). This CDR3 is built from 15 residues. CDR1 MDHEN and CDR2 SYDVKM come from the germline V gene. V lost 2 bases and J 2 bases, leaving 13 bases between the germline ends.